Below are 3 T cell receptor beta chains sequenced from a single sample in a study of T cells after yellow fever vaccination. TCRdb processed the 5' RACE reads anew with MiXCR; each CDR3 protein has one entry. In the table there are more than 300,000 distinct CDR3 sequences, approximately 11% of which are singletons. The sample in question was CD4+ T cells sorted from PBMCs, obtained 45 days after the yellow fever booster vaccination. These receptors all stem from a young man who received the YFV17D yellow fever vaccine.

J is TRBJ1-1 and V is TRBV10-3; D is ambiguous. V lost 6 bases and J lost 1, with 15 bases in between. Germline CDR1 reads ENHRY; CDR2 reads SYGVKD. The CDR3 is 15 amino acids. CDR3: CAIRELDNPNTEAFF. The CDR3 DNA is TGTGCCATCAGGGAACTAGACAACCCGAACACTGAAGCTTTCTTT.

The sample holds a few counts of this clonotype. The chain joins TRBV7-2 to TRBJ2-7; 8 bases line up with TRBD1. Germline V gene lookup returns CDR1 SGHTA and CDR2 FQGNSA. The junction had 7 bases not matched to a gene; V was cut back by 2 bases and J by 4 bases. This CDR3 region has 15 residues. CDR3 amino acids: CASSLMTGAPYEQYF. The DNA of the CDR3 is TGTGCCAGCAGCTTAATGACAGGGGCTCCGTACGAGCAGTACTTC.

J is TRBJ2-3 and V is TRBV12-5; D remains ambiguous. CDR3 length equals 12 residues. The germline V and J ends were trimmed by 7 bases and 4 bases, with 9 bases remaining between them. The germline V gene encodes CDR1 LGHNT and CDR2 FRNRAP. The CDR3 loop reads CASALTADTQYF. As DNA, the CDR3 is TGTGCTAGTGCCCTGACGGCAGATACGCAGTATTTT.